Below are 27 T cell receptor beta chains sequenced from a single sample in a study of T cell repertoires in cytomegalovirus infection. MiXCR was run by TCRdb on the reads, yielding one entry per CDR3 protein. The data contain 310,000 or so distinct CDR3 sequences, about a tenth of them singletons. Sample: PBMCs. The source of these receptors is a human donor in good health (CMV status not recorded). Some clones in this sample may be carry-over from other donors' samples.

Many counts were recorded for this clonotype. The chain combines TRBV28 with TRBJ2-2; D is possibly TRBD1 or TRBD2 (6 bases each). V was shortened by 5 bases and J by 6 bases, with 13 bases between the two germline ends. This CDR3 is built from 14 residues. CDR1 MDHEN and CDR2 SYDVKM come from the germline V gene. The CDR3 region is CASSPLGGPGELFF. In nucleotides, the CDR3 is TGTGCCAGCAGTCCGCTGGGGGGCCCCGGGGAGCTGTTTTTT.

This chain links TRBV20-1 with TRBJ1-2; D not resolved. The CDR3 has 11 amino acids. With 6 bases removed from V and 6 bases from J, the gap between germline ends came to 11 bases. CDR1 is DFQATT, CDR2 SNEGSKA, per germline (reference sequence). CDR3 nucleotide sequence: TGCAGTGCCGAGGGCTCTCATGGCTACACCTTC. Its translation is CSAEGSHGYTF.

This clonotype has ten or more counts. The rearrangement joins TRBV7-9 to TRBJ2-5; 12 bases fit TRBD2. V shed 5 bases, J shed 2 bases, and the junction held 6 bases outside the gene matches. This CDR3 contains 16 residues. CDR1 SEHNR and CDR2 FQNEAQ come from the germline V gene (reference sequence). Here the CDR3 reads CASSRGLAGTQETQYF. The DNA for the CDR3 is TGTGCCAGCAGCCGTGGACTAGCGGGGACTCAAGAGACCCAGTACTTC.

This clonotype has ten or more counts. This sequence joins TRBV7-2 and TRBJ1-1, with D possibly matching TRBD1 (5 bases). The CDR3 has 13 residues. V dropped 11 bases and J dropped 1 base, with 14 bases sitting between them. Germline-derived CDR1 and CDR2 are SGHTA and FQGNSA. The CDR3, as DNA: TGTGCCCCCAGGGACGGGCCGAACACTGAAGCTTTCTTT. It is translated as CAPRDGPNTEAFF.

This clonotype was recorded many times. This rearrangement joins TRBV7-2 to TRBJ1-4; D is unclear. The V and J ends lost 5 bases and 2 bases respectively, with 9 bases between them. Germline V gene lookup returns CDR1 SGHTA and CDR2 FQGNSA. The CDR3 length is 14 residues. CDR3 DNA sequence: TGTGCCAGCAGCCGACGGATGACTAATGAAAAACTGTTTTTT. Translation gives CASSRRMTNEKLFF.

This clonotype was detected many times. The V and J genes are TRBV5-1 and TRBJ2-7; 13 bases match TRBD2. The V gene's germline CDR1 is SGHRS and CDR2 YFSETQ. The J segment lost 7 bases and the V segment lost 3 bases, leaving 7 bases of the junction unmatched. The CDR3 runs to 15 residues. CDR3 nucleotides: TGCGCCAGCAGCTCAAGGGGACTAGCGGGGAAAGAGCAGTACTTC. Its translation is CASSSRGLAGKEQYF. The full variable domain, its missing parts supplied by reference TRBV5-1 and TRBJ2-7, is KAGVTQTPRYLIKTRGQQVTLSCSPISGHRSVSWYQQTPGQGLQFLFEYFSETQRNKGNFPGRFSGRQFSNSRSEMNVSTLELGDSALYLCASSSRGLAGKEQYFGPGTRLTVT.

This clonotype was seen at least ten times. CDR3 coding DNA: TGCAGTGCTAGAGTCCAGGGACAGCAAGAGACCCAGTACTTC. Protein: CSARVQGQQETQYF. This chain joins TRBV20-1 and TRBJ2-5; TRBD1 matches 7 bases. The CDR3 is made up of 14 amino acids. V was pared by 1 base and J by 2 bases, with 4 bases of the junction left unmatched. Germline values: CDR1 DFQATT, CDR2 SNEGSKA (reference sequence).

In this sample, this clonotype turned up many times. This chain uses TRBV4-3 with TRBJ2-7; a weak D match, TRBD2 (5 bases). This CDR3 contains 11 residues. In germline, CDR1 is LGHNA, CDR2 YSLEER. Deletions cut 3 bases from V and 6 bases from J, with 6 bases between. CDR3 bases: TGCGCCAGCAGCCACCGGGGCGAGCAGTACGTC. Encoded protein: CASSHRGEQYV.

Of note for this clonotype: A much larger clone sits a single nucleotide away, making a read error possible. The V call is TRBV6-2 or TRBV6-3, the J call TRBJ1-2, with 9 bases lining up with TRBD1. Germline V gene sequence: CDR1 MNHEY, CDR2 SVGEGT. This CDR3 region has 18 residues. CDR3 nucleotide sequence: TGTGTCAGCAGTCGAGATACCATACAGGGGGCTGGAGACTATGGCTACACCTTC. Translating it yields CVSSRDTIQGAGDYGYTF.

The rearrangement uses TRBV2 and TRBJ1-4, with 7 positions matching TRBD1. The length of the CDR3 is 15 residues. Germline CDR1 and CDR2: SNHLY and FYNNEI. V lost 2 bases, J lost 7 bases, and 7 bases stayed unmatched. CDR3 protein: CASSETTGSGEKLFF. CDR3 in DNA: TGTGCCAGCAGTGAAACGACAGGGTCGGGTGAAAAACTGTTTTTT.

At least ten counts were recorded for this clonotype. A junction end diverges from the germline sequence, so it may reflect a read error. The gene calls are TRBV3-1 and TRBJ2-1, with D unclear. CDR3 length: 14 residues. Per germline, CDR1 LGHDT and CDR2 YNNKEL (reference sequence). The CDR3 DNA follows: TGTGCCAGCAACCAAGGGCTAGGGCTCAATGAGCAGTTCTTC. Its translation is CASNQGLGLNEQFF.

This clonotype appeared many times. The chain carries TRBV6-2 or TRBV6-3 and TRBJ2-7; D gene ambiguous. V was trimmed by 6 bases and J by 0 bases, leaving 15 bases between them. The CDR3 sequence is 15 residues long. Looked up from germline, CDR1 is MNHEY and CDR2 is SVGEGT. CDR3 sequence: CASSLQGRSSYEQYV. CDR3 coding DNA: TGTGCCAGCAGCCTTCAAGGACGGAGCTCCTACGAGCAGTACGTC.

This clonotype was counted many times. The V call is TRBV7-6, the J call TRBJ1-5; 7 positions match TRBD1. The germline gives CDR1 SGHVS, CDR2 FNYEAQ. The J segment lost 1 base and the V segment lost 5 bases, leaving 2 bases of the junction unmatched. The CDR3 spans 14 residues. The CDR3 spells CASSMGQSNQPQHF. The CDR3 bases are TGTGCCAGCAGCATGGGACAGAGCAATCAGCCCCAGCATTTT. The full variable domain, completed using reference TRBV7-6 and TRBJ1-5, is GAGVSQSPRYKVTKRGQDVALRCDPISGHVSLYWYRQALGQGPEFLTYFNYEAQQDKSGLPNDRFSAERPEGSISTLTIQRTEQRDSAMYRCASSMGQSNQPQHFGDGTRLSIL.

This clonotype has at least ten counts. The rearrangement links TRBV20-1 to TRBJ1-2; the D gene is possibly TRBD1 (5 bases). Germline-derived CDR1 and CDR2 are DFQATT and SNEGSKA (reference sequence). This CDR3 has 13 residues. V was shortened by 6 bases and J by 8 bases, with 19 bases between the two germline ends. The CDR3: CSAHVGSGNGYTF. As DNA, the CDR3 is TGCAGTGCCCACGTCGGGTCAGGGAACGGCTACACCTTC.

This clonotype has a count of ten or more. The CDR3 is CASSLGTGRNEQYF. For the CDR3, the DNA is TGTGCCAGCAGTTTGGGTACGGGCCGGAACGAGCAGTACTTC. V usage is TRBV12-3 or TRBV12-4 and J usage is TRBJ2-7, with D unresolved. The CDR3 has 14 amino acids. V was clipped by 3 bases and J by 5 bases, with 14 bases between them.

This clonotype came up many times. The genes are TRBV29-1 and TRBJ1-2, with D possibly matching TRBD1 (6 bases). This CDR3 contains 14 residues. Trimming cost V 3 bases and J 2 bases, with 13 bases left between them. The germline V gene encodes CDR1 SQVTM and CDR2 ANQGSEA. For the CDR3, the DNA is TGCAGCGTTGATGACAGGAACCAAAACTATGGCTACACCTTC. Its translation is CSVDDRNQNYGYTF.

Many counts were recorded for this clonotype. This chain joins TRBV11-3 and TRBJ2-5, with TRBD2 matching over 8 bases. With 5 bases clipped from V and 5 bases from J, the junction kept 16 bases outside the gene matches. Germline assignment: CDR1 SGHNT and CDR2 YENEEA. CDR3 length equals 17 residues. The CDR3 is CASSLSAGGPGSETQYF. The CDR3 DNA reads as TGTGCCAGCAGCCTCTCGGCGGGGGGTCCAGGGAGTGAGACCCAGTACTTC. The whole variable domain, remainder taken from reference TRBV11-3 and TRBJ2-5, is EAGVVQSPRYKIIEKKQPVAFWCNPISGHNTLYWYLQNLGQGPELLIRYENEEAVDDSQLPKDRFSAERLKGVDSTLKIQPAELGDSAVYLCASSLSAGGPGSETQYFGPGTRLLVL.

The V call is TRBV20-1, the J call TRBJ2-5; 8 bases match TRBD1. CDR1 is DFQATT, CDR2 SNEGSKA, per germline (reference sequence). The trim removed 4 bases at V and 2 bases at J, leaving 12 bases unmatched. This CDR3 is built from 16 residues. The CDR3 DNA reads TGCAGTGCTAACTTGGCTGACAGGGGTTGGCAAGAGACCCAGTACTTC. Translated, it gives CSANLADRGWQETQYF.

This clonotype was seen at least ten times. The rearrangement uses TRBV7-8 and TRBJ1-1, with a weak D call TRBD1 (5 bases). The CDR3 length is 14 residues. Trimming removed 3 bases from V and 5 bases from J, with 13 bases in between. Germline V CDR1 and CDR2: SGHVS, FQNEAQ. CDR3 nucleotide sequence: TGTGCCAGCAGCTTTAGCCGGGGGGAGACTGAAGCTTTCTTT. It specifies CASSFSRGETEAFF. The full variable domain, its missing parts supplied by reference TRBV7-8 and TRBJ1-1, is GAGVSQSPRYKVAKRGQDVALRCDPISGHVSLFWYQQALGQGPEFLTYFQNEAQLDKSGLPSDRFFAERPEGSVSTLKIQRTQQEDSAVYLCASSFSRGETEAFFGQGTRLTVV.

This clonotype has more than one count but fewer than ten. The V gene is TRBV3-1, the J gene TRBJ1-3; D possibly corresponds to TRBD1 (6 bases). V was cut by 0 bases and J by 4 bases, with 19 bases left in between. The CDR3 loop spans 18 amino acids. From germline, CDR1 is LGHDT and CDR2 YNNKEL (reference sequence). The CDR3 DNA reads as TGTGCCAGCAGCCAAGATCAAACAGGGTTGGCAAAAGGAAACACCATATATTTT. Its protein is CASSQDQTGLAKGNTIYF. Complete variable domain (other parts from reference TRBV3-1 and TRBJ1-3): DTAVSQTPKYLVTQMGNDKSIKCEQNLGHDTMYWYKQDSKKFLKIMFSYNNKELIINETVPNRFSPKSPDKAHLNLHINSLELGDSAVYFCASSQDQTGLAKGNTIYFGEGSWLTVV.

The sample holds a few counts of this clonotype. CDR3 nucleotides: TGTGCCAGCAGACCCCGTTACACAGATACGCAGTATTTT. Translating it yields CASRPRYTDTQYF. The chain recombines TRBV12-3 or TRBV12-4 with TRBJ2-3; D remains ambiguous. Trimming removed 6 bases at V and 2 bases at J, with 9 bases between. This CDR3 is 13 amino acids long.

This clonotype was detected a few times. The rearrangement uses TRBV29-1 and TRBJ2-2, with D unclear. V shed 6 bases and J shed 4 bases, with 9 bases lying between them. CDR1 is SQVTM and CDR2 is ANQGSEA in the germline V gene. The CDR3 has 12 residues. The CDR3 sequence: CSVGKPTGELFF. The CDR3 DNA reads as TGCAGCGTGGGAAAGCCCACCGGGGAGCTGTTTTTT.

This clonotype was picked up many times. The CDR3 DNA sequence: TGTGCCAGCAGCGGTAGGAACACCGGGGAGCTGTTTTTT. The encoded protein is CASSGRNTGELFF. The J gene is TRBJ2-2, the V gene TRBV18; weak D call: TRBD2 (5 bases). CDR1 KGHSH and CDR2 LQKENI come from the germline V gene. Between the trimmed V and J ends, which lost 8 bases and 1 base, there was a span of 8 bases. The CDR3 is made up of 13 amino acids.

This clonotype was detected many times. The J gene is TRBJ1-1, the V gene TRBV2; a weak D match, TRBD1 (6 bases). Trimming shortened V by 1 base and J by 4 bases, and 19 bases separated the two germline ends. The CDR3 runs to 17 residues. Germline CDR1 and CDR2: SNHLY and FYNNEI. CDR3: CASSEEGIRLGGTEAFF. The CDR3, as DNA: TGTGCCAGCAGTGAAGAGGGGATTAGACTAGGGGGCACTGAAGCTTTCTTT.

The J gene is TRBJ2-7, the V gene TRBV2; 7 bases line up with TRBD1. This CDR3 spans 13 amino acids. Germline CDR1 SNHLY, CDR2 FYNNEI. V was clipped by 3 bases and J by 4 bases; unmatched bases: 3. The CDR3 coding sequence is TGTGCCAGCAGTGATAGACAGGGATACGAGCAGTACTTC. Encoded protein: CASSDRQGYEQYF.

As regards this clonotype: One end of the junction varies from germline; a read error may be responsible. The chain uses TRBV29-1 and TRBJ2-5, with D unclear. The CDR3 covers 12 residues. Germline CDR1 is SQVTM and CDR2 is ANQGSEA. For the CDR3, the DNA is TGCAGCGTTGATCACGGGCAAGGGACCCAGTACTTC. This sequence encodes CSVDHGQGTQYF.

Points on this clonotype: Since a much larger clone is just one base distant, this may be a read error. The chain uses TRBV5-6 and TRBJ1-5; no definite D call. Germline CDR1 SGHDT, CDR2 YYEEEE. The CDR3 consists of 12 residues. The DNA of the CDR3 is TGTGCCAGCAGCTCGATTTCCGGGCCCCAGGATTTT. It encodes CASSSISGPQDF.